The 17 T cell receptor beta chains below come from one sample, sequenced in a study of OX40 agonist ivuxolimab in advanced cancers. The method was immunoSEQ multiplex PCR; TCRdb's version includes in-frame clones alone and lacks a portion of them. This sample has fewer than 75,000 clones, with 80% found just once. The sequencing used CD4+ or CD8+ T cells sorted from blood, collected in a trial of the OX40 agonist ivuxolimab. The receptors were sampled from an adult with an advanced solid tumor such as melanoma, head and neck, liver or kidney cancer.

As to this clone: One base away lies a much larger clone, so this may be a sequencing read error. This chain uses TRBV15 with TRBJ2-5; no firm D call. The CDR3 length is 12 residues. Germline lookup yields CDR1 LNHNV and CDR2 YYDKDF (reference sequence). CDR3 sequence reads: CATSVQQETRYF. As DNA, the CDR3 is TGTGCCACCAGCGTTCAGCAAGAGACCCGGTACTTC.

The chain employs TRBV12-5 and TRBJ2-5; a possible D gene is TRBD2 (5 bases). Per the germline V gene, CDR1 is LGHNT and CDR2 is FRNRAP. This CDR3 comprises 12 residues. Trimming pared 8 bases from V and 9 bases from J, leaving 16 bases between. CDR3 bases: TGTGCTAGTCGCGCCCTCGAGGAGGCCCAGTACTTC. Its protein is CASRALEEAQYF.

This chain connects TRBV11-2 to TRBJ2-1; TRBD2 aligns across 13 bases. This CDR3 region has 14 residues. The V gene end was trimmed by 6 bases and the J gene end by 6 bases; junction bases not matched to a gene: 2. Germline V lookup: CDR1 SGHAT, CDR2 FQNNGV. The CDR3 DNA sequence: TGTGCCAGCAGGAGACTAGCGGGGGGCAATGAGCAGTTCTTC. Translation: CASRRLAGGNEQFF.

CDR3 sequence (DNA): TGTGCCAGCACCTTAGGCGGGACAGGGGATTACGAGCAGTACGTC. Encoded protein: CASTLGGTGDYEQYV. V usage is TRBV5-5 and J usage is TRBJ2-7; 10 nucleotides align to TRBD1. The CDR3 runs to 15 residues. CDR1 and CDR2 (germline): SGHKS, YYEKEE (reference sequence). The trim removed 6 bases at V and 4 bases at J, leaving 10 bases unmatched.

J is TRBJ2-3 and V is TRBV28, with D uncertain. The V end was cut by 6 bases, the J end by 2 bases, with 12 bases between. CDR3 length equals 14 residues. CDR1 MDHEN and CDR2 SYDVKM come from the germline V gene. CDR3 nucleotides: TGTGCCAGCAGGGACCGCCAGACCACAGATACGCAGTATTTT. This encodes CASRDRQTTDTQYF.

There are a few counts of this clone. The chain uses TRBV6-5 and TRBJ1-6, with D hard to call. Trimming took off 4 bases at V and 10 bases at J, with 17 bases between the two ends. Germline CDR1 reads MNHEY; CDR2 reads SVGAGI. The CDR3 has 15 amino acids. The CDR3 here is CASSLLSGMGSPLHF. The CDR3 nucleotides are TGTGCCAGCAGTTTACTGTCCGGGATGGGCTCACCCCTCCACTTT.

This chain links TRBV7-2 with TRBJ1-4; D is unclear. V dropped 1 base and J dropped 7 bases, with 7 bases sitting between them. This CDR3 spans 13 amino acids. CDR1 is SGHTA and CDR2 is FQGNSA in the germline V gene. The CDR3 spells CASSLDRFEKLFF. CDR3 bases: TGTGCCAGCAGCTTAGACAGATTTGAAAAACTGTTTTTT.

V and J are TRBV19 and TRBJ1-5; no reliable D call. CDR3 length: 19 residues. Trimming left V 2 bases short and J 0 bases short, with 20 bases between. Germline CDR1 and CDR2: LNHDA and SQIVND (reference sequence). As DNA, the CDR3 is TGTGCCAGTAGTATACGGGCAGAAAGGCTATCTTATAGCAATCAGCCCCAGCATTTT. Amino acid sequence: CASSIRAERLSYSNQPQHF.

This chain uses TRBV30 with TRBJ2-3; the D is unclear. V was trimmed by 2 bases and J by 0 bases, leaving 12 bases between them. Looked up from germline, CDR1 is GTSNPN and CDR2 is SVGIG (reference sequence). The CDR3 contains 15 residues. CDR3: CAWSRGSDSTDTQYF. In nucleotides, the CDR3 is TGTGCCTGGAGTCGCGGAAGCGATAGCACAGATACGCAGTATTTT.

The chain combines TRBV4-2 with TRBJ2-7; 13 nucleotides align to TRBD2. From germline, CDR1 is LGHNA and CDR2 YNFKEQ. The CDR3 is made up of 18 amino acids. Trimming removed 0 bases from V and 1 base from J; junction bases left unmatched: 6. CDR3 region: CASSQDTSGRAGSYEQYF. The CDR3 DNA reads TGTGCCAGCAGCCAAGATACTAGCGGGAGGGCCGGATCCTACGAGCAGTACTTC.

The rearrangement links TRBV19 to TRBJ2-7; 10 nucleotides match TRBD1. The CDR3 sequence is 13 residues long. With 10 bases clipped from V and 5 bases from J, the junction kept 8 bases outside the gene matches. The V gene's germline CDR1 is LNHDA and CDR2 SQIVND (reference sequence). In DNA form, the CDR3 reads TGTGCCATTCCGGGACAGGGGTATAACGAGCAGTACGTC. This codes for CAIPGQGYNEQYV.

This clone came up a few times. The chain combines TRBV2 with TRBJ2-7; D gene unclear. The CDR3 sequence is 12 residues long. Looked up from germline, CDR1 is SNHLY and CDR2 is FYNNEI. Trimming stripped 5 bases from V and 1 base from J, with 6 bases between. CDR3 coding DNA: TGTGCCAGCAGTTTACAGTCCTACGAGCAGTACGTC. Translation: CASSLQSYEQYV.

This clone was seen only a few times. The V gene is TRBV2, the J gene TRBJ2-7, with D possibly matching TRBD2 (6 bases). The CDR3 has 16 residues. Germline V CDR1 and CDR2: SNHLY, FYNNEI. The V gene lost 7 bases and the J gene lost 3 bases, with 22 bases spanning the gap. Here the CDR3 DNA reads TGTGCCAGCACCCCTAGTCGGGGGTACAAGCTCTACGAGCAGTACTTC. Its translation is CASTPSRGYKLYEQYF.

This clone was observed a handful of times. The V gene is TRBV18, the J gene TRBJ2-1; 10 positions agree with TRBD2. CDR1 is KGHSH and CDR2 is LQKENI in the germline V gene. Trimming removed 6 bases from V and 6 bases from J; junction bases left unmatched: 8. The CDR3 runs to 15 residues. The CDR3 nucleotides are TGTGCCAGCTCCCGTTTGAGCGGGGGGGCCAATGAGCAGTTCTTC. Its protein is CASSRLSGGANEQFF.

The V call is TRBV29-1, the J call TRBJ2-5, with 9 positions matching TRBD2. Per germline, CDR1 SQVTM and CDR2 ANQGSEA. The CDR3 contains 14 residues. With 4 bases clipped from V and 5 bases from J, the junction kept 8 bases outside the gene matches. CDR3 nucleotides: TGCAGCGTTGGAGCGAGCGGGAGGATGGAGACCCAGTACTTC. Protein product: CSVGASGRMETQYF.

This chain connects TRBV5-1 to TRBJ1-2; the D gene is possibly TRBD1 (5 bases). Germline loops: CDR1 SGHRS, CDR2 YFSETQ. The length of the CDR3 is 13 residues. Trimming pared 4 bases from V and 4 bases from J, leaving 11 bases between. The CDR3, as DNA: TGCGCCAGCAGCCAGGCAGGGCCCTATGGCTACACCTTC. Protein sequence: CASSQAGPYGYTF.

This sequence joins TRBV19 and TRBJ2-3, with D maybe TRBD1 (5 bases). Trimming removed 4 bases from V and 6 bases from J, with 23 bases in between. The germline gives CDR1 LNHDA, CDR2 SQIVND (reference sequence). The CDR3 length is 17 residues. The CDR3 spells CASSTYPLWGKLDTQYF. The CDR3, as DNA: TGTGCCAGTAGTACTTATCCCCTTTGGGGCAAGCTCGATACGCAGTATTTT.